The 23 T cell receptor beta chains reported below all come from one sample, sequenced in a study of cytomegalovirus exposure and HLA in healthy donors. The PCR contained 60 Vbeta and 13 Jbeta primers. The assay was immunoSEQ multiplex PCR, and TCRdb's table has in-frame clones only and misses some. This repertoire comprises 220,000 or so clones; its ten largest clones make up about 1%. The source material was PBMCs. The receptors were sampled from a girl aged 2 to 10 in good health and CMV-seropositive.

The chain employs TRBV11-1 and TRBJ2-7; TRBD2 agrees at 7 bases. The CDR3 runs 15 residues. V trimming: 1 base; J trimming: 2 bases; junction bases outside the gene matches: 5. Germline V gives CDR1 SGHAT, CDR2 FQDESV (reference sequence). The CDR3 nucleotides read TGTGCCAGCAGCTTAGACCGGGACTACCCCTACGAGCAGTACTTC. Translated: CASSLDRDYPYEQYF.

CDR3 DNA sequence: TGTGCCAGCAGTATAAGCGGGAGATCTGGGGCCAACGTCCTGACTTTC. This gives the protein CASSISGRSGANVLTF. V gene TRBV27 combines with J gene TRBJ2-6; 8 bases are a match to TRBD2. Germline trimming cut 5 bases from V and 1 base from J; bases unmatched to any gene: 4. The CDR3 contains 16 residues. Germline CDR1 MNHEY, CDR2 SMNVEV (reference sequence).

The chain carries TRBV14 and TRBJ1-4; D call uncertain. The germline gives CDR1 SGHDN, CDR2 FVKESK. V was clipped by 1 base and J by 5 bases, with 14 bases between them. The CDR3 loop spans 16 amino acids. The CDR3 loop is CASSQGEWARNEKLFF. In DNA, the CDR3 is TGTGCCAGCAGCCAAGGGGAGTGGGCAAGGAATGAAAAACTGTTTTTT.

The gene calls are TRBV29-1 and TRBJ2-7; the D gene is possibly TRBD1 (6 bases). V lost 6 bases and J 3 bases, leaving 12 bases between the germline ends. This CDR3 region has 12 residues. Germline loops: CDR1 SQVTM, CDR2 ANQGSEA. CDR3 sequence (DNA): TGCAGCGTCTGGACAGTGGGCTACGAGCAGTACTTC. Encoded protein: CSVWTVGYEQYF.

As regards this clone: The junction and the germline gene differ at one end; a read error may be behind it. CDR3 in amino acids: CASSELPGQGLF. The CDR3 nucleotides are TGTGCCAGCAGTGAACTCCCGGGACAGGGACTATTC. The chain couples TRBV6-1 to TRBJ2-7, with 9 bases that match TRBD1. This CDR3 comprises 12 residues. Germline lookup yields CDR1 MNHNS and CDR2 SASEGT.

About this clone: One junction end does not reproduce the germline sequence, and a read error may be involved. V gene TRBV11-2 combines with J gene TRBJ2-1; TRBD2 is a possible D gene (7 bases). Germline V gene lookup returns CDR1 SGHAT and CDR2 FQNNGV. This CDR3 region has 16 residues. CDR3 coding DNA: TGTGTCAGCAGTCAAAGGGGGGGGGCAGGGTACAATGAGCAGTTCTTC. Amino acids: CVSSQRGGAGYNEQFF.

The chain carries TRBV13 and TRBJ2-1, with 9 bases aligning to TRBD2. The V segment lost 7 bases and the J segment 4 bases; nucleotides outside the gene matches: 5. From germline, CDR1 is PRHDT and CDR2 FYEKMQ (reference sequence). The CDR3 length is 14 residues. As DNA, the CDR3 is TGTGCCAGCACCCCTAGCGGGGTTTACAATGAGCAGTTCTTC. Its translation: CASTPSGVYNEQFF.

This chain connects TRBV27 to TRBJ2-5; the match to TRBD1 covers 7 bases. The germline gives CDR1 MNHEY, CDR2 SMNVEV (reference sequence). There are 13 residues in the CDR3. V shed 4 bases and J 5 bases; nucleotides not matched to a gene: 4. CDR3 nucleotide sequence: TGTGCCAGCAGTTCGACAGGGTCGGAGACCCAGTACTTC. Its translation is CASSSTGSETQYF.

The CDR3 region has the DNA TGTGCCAGCAGTTTATTGGCTAGCGGGAGGGGACGTGAGCAGTTCTTC. Translation gives CASSLLASGRGREQFF. The chain carries TRBV27 and TRBJ2-1; TRBD2 matches 12 bases. From germline, CDR1 is MNHEY and CDR2 SMNVEV (reference sequence). This CDR3 is 16 amino acids long. V was pared by 1 base and J by 9 bases, with 7 bases of the junction left unmatched.

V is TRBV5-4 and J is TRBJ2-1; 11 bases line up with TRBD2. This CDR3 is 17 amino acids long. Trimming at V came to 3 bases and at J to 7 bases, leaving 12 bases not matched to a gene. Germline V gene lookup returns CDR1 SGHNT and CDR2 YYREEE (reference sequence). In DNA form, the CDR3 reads TGTGCCAGCAGCTCCCAAGGGCGACTAGCGGGATCAAATGAGCAGTTCTTC. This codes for CASSSQGRLAGSNEQFF.

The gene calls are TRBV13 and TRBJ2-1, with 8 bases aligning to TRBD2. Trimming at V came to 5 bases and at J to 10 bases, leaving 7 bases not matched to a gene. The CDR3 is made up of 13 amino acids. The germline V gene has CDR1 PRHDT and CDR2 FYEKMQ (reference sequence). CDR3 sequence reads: CASSPPLAGEQFF. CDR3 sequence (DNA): TGTGCCAGCAGCCCCCCCTTAGCGGGAGAGCAGTTCTTC.

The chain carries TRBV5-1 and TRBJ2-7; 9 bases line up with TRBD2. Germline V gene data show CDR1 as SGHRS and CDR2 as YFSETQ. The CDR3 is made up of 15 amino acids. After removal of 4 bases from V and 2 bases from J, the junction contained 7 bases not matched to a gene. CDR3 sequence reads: CASSPTSGFPYEQYF. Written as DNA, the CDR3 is TGCGCCAGCAGCCCTACTAGCGGGTTCCCCTACGAGCAGTACTTC.

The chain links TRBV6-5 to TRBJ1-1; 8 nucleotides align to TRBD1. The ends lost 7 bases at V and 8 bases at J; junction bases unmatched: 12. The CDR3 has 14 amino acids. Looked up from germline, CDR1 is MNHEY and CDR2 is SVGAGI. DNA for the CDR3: TGTGCCAGCATACCGAGGACAGGGAAACTGGAAGCTTTCTTT. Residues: CASIPRTGKLEAFF.

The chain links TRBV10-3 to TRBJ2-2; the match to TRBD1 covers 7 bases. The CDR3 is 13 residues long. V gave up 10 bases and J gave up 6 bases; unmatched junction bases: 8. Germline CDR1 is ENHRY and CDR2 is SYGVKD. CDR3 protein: CATKDRLAGELFF. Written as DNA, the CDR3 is TGTGCCACCAAGGACAGGCTCGCCGGGGAGCTGTTTTTT.

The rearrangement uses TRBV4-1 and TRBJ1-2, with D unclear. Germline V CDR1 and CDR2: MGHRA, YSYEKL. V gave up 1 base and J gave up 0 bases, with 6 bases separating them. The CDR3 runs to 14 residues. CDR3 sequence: CASSQVVTNYGYTF. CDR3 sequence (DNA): TGCGCCAGCAGCCAAGTTGTTACTAACTATGGCTACACCTTC.

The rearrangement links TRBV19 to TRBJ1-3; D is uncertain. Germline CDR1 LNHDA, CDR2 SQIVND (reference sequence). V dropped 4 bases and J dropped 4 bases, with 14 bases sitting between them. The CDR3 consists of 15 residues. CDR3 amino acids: CASSTTILYGNTIYF. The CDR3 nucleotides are TGTGCCAGTAGTACGACTATCTTATACGGAAACACCATATATTTT.

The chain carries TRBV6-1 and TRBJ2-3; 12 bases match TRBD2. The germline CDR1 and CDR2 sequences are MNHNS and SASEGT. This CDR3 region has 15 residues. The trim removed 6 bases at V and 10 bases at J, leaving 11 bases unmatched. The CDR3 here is CASSGLAGTFRAQYF. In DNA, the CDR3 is TGTGCCAGCAGCGGACTAGCGGGGACGTTTCGTGCGCAGTATTTT.

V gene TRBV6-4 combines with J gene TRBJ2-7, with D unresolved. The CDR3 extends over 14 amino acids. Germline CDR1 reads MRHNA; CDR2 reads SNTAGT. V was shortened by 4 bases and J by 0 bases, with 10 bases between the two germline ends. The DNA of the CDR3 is TGTGCCAGCAGTGGAGGTTTTTGCTCCTACGAGCAGTACTTC. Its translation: CASSGGFCSYEQYF.

The CDR3 here is CASSYGLASTDTQYF. The CDR3 bases are TGCGCCAGCAGCTACGGACTAGCTAGCACAGATACGCAGTATTTT. V gene TRBV5-1 combines with J gene TRBJ2-3, with 8 bases fitting TRBD2. Per the germline V gene, CDR1 is SGHRS and CDR2 is YFSETQ. V gave up 3 bases and J gave up 0 bases; unmatched junction bases: 3. CDR3 length: 15 amino acids.

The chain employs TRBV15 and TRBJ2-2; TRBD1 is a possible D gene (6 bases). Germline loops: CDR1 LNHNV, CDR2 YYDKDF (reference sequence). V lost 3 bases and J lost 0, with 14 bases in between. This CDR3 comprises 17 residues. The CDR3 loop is CATSSQRGNANTGELFF. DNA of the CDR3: TGTGCCACCAGCAGTCAAAGGGGGAACGCGAACACCGGGGAGCTGTTTTTT.

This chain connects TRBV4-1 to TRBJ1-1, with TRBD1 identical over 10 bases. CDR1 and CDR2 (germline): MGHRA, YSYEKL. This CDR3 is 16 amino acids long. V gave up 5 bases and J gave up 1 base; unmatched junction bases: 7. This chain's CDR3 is CASSIKGDRGNTEAFF. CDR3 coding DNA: TGCGCCAGCAGCATCAAGGGGGACAGGGGGAACACTGAAGCTTTCTTT.

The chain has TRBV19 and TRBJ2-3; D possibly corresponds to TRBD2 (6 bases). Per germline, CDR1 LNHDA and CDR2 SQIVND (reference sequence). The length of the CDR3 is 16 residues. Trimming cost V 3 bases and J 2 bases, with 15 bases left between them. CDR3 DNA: TGTGCCAGTAGTATTGGGGGAGGATTCCCCACAGATACGCAGTATTTT. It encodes CASSIGGGFPTDTQYF.

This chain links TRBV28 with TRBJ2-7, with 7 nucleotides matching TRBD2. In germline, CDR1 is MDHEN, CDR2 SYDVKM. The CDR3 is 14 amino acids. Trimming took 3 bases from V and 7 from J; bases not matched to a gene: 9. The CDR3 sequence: CASSFEGGYVEQYF. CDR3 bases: TGTGCCAGCAGTTTCGAGGGAGGGTACGTGGAGCAGTACTTC.